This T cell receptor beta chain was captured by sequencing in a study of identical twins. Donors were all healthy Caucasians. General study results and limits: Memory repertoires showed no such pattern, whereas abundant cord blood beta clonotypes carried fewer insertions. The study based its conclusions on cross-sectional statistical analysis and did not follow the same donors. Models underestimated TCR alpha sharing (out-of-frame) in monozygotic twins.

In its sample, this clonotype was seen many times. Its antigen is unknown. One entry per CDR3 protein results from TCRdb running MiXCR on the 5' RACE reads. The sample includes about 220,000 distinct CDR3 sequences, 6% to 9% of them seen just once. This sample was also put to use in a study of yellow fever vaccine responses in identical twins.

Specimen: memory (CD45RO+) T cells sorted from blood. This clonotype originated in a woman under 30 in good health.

CDR3 bases: TGCAGTGCTAGATTCGGTCCAGGAAAAGAAGATACGCAGTATTTT. Its translation is CSARFGPGKEDTQYF. The chain links TRBV20-1 to TRBJ2-3; D uncertain. V lost 2 bases, J lost 5 bases, and 17 bases lay in between. There are 15 residues in the CDR3. CDR1 is DFQATT and CDR2 is SNEGSKA in the germline V gene (reference sequence).